These 4 T cell receptor beta chains share one sample of origin, sequenced in a study of cytomegalovirus exposure and HLA in healthy donors. Researchers ran the PCR with 60 Vbeta and 13 Jbeta primers. Profiling relied on immunoSEQ multiplex PCR, and the TCRdb table lists in-frame clones only, not all of them. The profile shows about 170,000 clones, about 83% of them singletons. Sequencing was done on a sample of PBMCs. The receptors were sampled from a girl between 5 and 17 years old in good health and CMV-seropositive.

The rearrangement joins TRBV5-1 to TRBJ1-1; D is undetermined. Germline V gene data show CDR1 as SGHRS and CDR2 as YFSETQ. V dropped 1 base and J dropped 7 bases, with 14 bases sitting between them. The CDR3 runs to 14 residues. CDR3 region: CASSLTGGVVEAFF. In DNA form, the CDR3 reads TGCGCCAGCAGCTTGACCGGAGGAGTAGTTGAAGCTTTCTTT. The whole variable domain, filled in from reference TRBV5-1 and TRBJ1-1, reads KAGVTQTPRYLIKTRGQQVTLSCSPISGHRSVSWYQQTPGQGLQFLFEYFSETQRNKGNFPGRFSGRQFSNSRSEMNVSTLELGDSALYLCASSLTGGVVEAFFGQGTRLTVV.

The V call is TRBV7-2, the J call TRBJ2-7; a possible D gene is TRBD2 (5 bases). Between the trimmed V and J ends, which lost 5 bases and 0 bases, there was a span of 11 bases. Germline loops: CDR1 SGHTA, CDR2 FQGNSA. This CDR3 has 14 amino acids. The CDR3 nucleotides are TGTGCCAGCAGCGCGGACTTACTCTCCTACGAGCAGTACTTC. It is translated as CASSADLLSYEQYF.

The chain carries TRBV5-1 and TRBJ1-2; 10 nucleotides line up with TRBD1. The germline gives CDR1 SGHRS, CDR2 YFSETQ. V was pared by 3 bases and J by 1 base, with 6 bases of the junction left unmatched. The CDR3 totals 16 residues. CDR3 in DNA: TGCGCCAGCAGCTCGGTAGGACAGGGGGATAACTATGGCTACACCTTC. Protein product: CASSSVGQGDNYGYTF.

V is TRBV4-1 and J is TRBJ2-6; TRBD1 is a possible D gene (6 bases). Per germline, CDR1 MGHRA and CDR2 YSYEKL. This CDR3 is 20 amino acids long. V was trimmed by 2 bases and J by 0 bases, leaving 20 bases between them. The CDR3, as DNA: TGCGCCAGCAGCCAATCGAGCGACAGGATTATGGTCTCTGGGGCCAACGTCCTGACTTTC. This encodes CASSQSSDRIMVSGANVLTF.